This T cell receptor beta chain was sequenced for a study of T cell repertoires in cytomegalovirus infection. Across the study: Used in the study were CMV epitopes, some recently identified and HLA-C-restricted, others well-studied and HLA-B-restricted.

Study results and caveats: HLA-C-restricted CMV clonotypes gave the most frequent clonotype in two of eight donors.

Of note for this clonotype: Its antigen remains unknown. This may stem from a read error, because a much larger clone lies one nucleotide away.

TCRdb analysed the reads with MiXCR anew, one entry per CDR3 protein. The profile shows around 310,000 distinct CDR3 sequences, 29% of them singletons. CDR3 size: 15 residues. With V trimmed by 5 bases and J by 5 bases, 9 bases remained unmatched. The source material was cultured PBMCs, sampled from culture after CMV antigen stimulation. This rearrangement joins TRBV12-3 or TRBV12-4 to TRBJ2-5; 9 positions match TRBD1. The TCR was taken from a human donor in good health (CMV status not recorded). Some clones in this sample may be carry-over from other donors' samples. The CDR3 is CASSTGQGKAETQYF. Written as DNA, the CDR3 is TGTGCCAGCAGTACCGGACAGGGGAAAGCGGAGACCCAGTACTTC.